The 30 T cell receptor beta chains given below trace back to one sample, sequenced in a study of blood T cells in healthy people across ages. It was with a sample-barcoded 5' primer and a J-beta primer mix that a second PCR of roughly 6 to 11 cycles was run. TCRdb called the 5' RACE reads again in MiXCR, with one record for every CDR3 protein. The table includes around 650,000 distinct CDR3 sequences, about 30% detected once. The sequencing sample was made of blood. These TCRs come from a woman older than 75 in good health.

This clonotype was counted at least ten times. The chain recombines TRBV7-9 with TRBJ2-7; D is ambiguous. The CDR3 has 13 amino acids. V shed 2 bases and J shed 3 bases, with 8 bases lying between them. The V gene's germline CDR1 is SEHNR and CDR2 FQNEAQ (reference sequence). CDR3 DNA sequence: TGTGCCAGCAGCTTAACTTCCGGCTACGAGCAGTACTTC. Translated, it gives CASSLTSGYEQYF.

Turning to this clonotype: Compared with germline, one end of the junction differs, possibly owing to a read error. The CDR3 DNA reads as TGCGGTGCTAGAAAAGGGGGACAGGGGATGATCCAGTACTTC. Its translation: CGARKGGQGMIQYF. The chain uses TRBV20-1 and TRBJ2-5; 10 bases align to TRBD1. CDR1 is DFQATT, CDR2 SNEGSKA, per germline (reference sequence). There are 14 residues in the CDR3.

This clonotype has at least ten counts. The chain recombines TRBV3-1 with TRBJ2-4, with a possible D match to TRBD2 (5 bases). With 3 bases removed from V and 8 bases from J, the gap between germline ends came to 14 bases. Germline CDR1 reads LGHDT; CDR2 reads YNNKEL (reference sequence). This CDR3 comprises 14 residues. CDR3 nucleotides: TGTGCCAGCAGCCAGGCCCGACTCGGGGACATTCAGTACTTC. Its protein is CASSQARLGDIQYF.

This clonotype was counted a few times. The chain carries TRBV20-1 and TRBJ2-5, with 8 positions matching TRBD2. Germline V lookup: CDR1 DFQATT, CDR2 SNEGSKA (reference sequence). V was clipped by 0 bases and J by 1 base; unmatched bases: 7. The CDR3 runs to 16 residues. The CDR3, as DNA: TGCAGTGCTAGAGAAGCTAGCGGGTCCACCCAAGAGACCCAGTACTTC. Residues: CSAREASGSTQETQYF.

As to this clonotype: Possible read error: a much larger clone is one base away. V and J are TRBV12-3 or TRBV12-4 and TRBJ1-1; TRBD1 matches at 9 bases. The ends lost 11 bases at V and 7 bases at J; junction bases unmatched: 11. This CDR3 is built from 13 residues. The CDR3 is CACTRGQGGEAFF. In DNA form, the CDR3 reads TGTGCCTGCACCAGGGGACAGGGAGGTGAAGCTTTCTTT.

Ten or more counts support this clonotype. V and J are TRBV5-6 and TRBJ2-6; D may correspond to TRBD1 or TRBD2 (5 bases each). The CDR3 sequence is 16 residues long. CDR1 is SGHDT and CDR2 is YYEEEE in the germline V gene. The V gene lost 2 bases and the J gene lost 0 bases, with 9 bases spanning the gap. The CDR3 DNA is TGTGCCAGCAGCTTTACGGGGCGCTCTGGGGCCAACGTCCTGACTTTC. It is translated as CASSFTGRSGANVLTF.

The chain carries TRBV28 and TRBJ2-7; D gene ambiguous. The germline V gene has CDR1 MDHEN and CDR2 SYDVKM. Trimming took off 4 bases at V and 5 bases at J, with 12 bases between the two ends. The CDR3 is made up of 13 amino acids. In DNA, the CDR3 is TGTGCCAGCAGTTCCGGACCACTCCACGAGCAGTACTTC. It encodes CASSSGPLHEQYF.

This clonotype was seen a handful of times. Just one base apart from a much larger clone, this may be a read error. J is TRBJ2-1 and V is TRBV20-1; 9 bases agree with TRBD2. This CDR3 comprises 12 residues. Germline V lookup: CDR1 DFQATT, CDR2 SNEGSKA (reference sequence). This CDR3 reads CRARGGRNEQFF. The CDR3 DNA reads TGCAGGGCGCGGGGGGGCCGCAATGAGCAGTTCTTC.

The chain joins TRBV29-1 to TRBJ2-7; 15 bases are shared with TRBD2. The V gene end was trimmed by 6 bases and the J gene end by 4 bases; junction bases not matched to a gene: 7. From germline, CDR1 is SQVTM and CDR2 ANQGSEA. This CDR3 contains 15 residues. DNA for the CDR3: TGCAGCGTGCGCATGGGACTAGCGGGAGGATACGAGCAGTACTTC. This translates into CSVRMGLAGGYEQYF.

This clonotype was picked up many times. The V and J genes are TRBV4-3 and TRBJ2-3; 9 bases agree with TRBD2. This CDR3 is 16 amino acids long. V was clipped by 0 bases and J by 4 bases; unmatched bases: 5. CDR1 is LGHNA and CDR2 is YSLEER in the germline V gene. Here the CDR3 reads CASSQEGAGGPDTQYF. In DNA form, the CDR3 reads TGCGCCAGCAGCCAAGAAGGGGCGGGGGGGCCAGATACGCAGTATTTT.

This clonotype came up a few times. The chain is built from TRBV19 and TRBJ2-6; D unresolved. The CDR3 sequence is 15 residues long. V dropped 2 bases and J dropped 2 bases, with 7 bases sitting between them. Germline V lookup: CDR1 LNHDA, CDR2 SQIVND (reference sequence). The CDR3 region is CASSIKGPGANVLTF. In DNA, the CDR3 is TGTGCCAGTAGTATAAAAGGGCCTGGGGCCAACGTCCTGACTTTC.

DNA of the CDR3: TGTGCCAGCAGCGTCGGGACAGGAAATAGCGAGCAGTTCTTC. It codes for CASSVGTGNSEQFF. This chain uses TRBV9 with TRBJ2-1, with 8 bases aligning to TRBD1. The CDR3 spans 14 residues. Germline CDR1 reads SGDLS; CDR2 reads YYNGEE. Losses at the gene ends were 2 bases for V and 10 bases for J; bases not matched to a gene: 8.

The chain joins TRBV7-2 to TRBJ2-1; 8 nucleotides line up with TRBD2. The germline V gene has CDR1 SGHTA and CDR2 FQGNSA. Trimming cost V 2 bases and J 1 base; bases outside gene matches: 16. This CDR3 has 20 amino acids. The CDR3 region is CASSLFREGPRLRSYNEQFF. CDR3 nucleotides: TGTGCCAGCAGCTTATTCCGGGAGGGCCCTAGGTTGAGGTCCTACAATGAGCAGTTCTTC.

This clonotype was detected only a few times. V is TRBV3-1 and J is TRBJ1-2; D gene ambiguous. V was pared by 4 bases and J by 0 bases, with 9 bases between. The germline V gene encodes CDR1 LGHDT and CDR2 YNNKEL (reference sequence). This CDR3 spans 14 amino acids. Here the CDR3 reads CASSPPLANYGYTF. In DNA, the CDR3 is TGTGCCAGCAGCCCGCCCCTCGCTAACTATGGCTACACCTTC.

A note on this clonotype: A read error may explain this, as a much larger clone is one base away. This chain uses TRBV20-1 with TRBJ1-2; 7 bases are shared with TRBD1. CDR3 length: 14 amino acids. Germline V gene sequence: CDR1 DFQATT, CDR2 SNEGSKA (reference sequence). The CDR3 region is CSTRDKGAIYGYTF. CDR3 DNA sequence: TGCAGTACTAGAGATAAGGGGGCGATCTATGGCTACACCTTC.

This clonotype was seen a few times. The chain carries TRBV25-1 and TRBJ1-1, with D possibly being TRBD1 (5 bases). The CDR3 extends over 12 amino acids. Germline-derived CDR1 and CDR2 are MGHDK and SYGVNS. Trimming stripped 4 bases from V and 5 bases from J, with 8 bases between. CDR3 residues: CASSGGRTEAFF. The CDR3 nucleotides read TGTGCCAGCAGTGGGGGACGAACTGAAGCTTTCTTT.

This clonotype was detected a few times. The chain employs TRBV4-3 and TRBJ2-2; no firm D call. This CDR3 has 14 amino acids. Germline values: CDR1 LGHNA, CDR2 YSLEER. Trimming shortened V by 0 bases and J by 3 bases, and 5 bases separated the two germline ends. The CDR3 region has the DNA TGCGCCAGCAGCCAAGATCTAGACACCGGGGAGCTGTTTTTT. This gives the protein CASSQDLDTGELFF.

Worth noting for this clonotype: A junction end diverges from the germline sequence, so it may reflect a read error. This chain uses TRBV20-1 with TRBJ2-3; 7 bases fit TRBD2. Germline CDR1 DFQATT, CDR2 SNEGSKA (reference sequence). The CDR3 has 14 amino acids. The CDR3 DNA sequence: TGCAGTGCTAGAGGGGCTAGCGGCACAGATACGCGGTATTTT. As protein: CSARGASGTDTRYF.

DNA for the CDR3: TGTGCCAGCAGCTTTATACGGGCGAACACTGAAGCTTTCTTT. Translation gives CASSFIRANTEAFF. This chain joins TRBV7-9 and TRBJ1-1; D call uncertain. The CDR3 spans 14 residues. Germline V gives CDR1 SEHNR, CDR2 FQNEAQ (reference sequence). V lost 3 bases and J 1 base, leaving 9 bases between the germline ends.

This clonotype was found a few times. The V and J genes are TRBV7-2 and TRBJ1-6; D is ambiguous. Deletions cut 1 base from V and 7 bases from J, with 11 bases between. The V gene's germline CDR1 is SGHTA and CDR2 FQGNSA. The CDR3 is 15 residues long. Here the CDR3 reads CASSLGGSANSPLHF. The CDR3 DNA follows: TGTGCCAGCAGCTTAGGGGGATCAGCGAATTCACCCCTCCACTTT.

This clonotype was detected ten times or more. The chain uses TRBV20-1 and TRBJ2-1; 7 bases match TRBD1. Per germline, CDR1 DFQATT and CDR2 SNEGSKA (reference sequence). The CDR3 has 13 residues. Germline trimming cut 4 bases from V and 4 bases from J; bases unmatched to any gene: 4. CDR3 nucleotide sequence: TGCAGTGCTAAGAGGGGGCTATACAATGAGCAGTTCTTC. This translates into CSAKRGLYNEQFF.

The V gene is TRBV5-4, the J gene TRBJ1-4; D is uncertain. The CDR3 sequence is 13 residues long. V was cut by 0 bases and J by 3 bases, with 3 bases left in between. CDR1 is SGHNT, CDR2 YYREEE, per germline (reference sequence). Here the CDR3 DNA reads TGTGCCAGCAGCTTGGCAGCTAATGAAAAACTGTTTTTT. As protein: CASSLAANEKLFF.

The V gene is TRBV7-2, the J gene TRBJ2-7; D is possibly TRBD2 (6 bases). The DNA end lines up better with TRBJ2-5; the J call may be wrong. This CDR3 region has 14 residues. Germline V lookup: CDR1 SGHTA, CDR2 FQGNSA. The CDR3 nucleotides are TGTGCCAGCAGCTTAAGCGGGCTCCAAGAGACCCAGTACTTC. Its protein product is CASSLSGLQETQYF.

This clonotype showed up just once. The chain uses TRBV4-1 and TRBJ2-5, with 8 bases matching TRBD2. The CDR3 loop spans 13 amino acids. V lost 3 bases to trimming and J lost 3 bases; unmatched junction nucleotides: 0. The V gene's germline CDR1 is MGHRA and CDR2 YSYEKL. DNA of the CDR3: TGCGCCAGCAGCCAGGGACTAGAAGAGACCCAGTACTTC. Translating it yields CASSQGLEETQYF.

This clonotype was seen many times. CDR3 loop: CASSLGGSSGGKETQYF. The CDR3 DNA follows: TGTGCCAGCAGCTTAGGAGGGTCTAGCGGGGGAAAGGAGACCCAGTACTTC. The chain is built from TRBV7-2 and TRBJ2-5; 10 bases line up with TRBD2. CDR1 and CDR2 (germline): SGHTA, FQGNSA. CDR3 length equals 17 residues. V lost 1 base and J lost 5; bases outside the gene matches: 10.

The CDR3 DNA follows: TGCAGCGTTGAGGGGACAGTGGACGAGCAGTACTTC. Amino acid sequence: CSVEGTVDEQYF. This chain connects TRBV29-1 to TRBJ2-7; TRBD1 aligns across 7 bases. This CDR3 has 12 amino acids. CDR1 is SQVTM and CDR2 is ANQGSEA in the germline V gene. V lost 3 bases and J lost 5; bases outside the gene matches: 4.

The table lists this clonotype with many counts. The J gene is TRBJ1-5, the V gene TRBV6-1; 10 nucleotides line up with TRBD1. This CDR3 is 15 amino acids long. Unmatched junction bases numbered 4, after V lost 6 bases and J lost 2 bases. Germline assignment: CDR1 MNHNS and CDR2 SASEGT. The CDR3 DNA sequence: TGTGCCAGCAGCCGTGGACAGGGGGGCAATCAGCCCCAGCATTTT. Its translation: CASSRGQGGNQPQHF.

This chain joins TRBV28 and TRBJ2-5; D is perhaps TRBD1 (6 bases). The end of the DNA aligns better with TRBJ2-7, so the J call may be wrong. Germline assignment: CDR1 MDHEN and CDR2 SYDVKM. This CDR3 has 16 amino acids. The CDR3 DNA is TGTGCCAGCAGTTTCGCCCAGACAGGATCTACCTACGAGCAGTACTTC. It translates to CASSFAQTGSTYEQYF.

This rearrangement joins TRBV15 to TRBJ2-5; 7 bases align to TRBD1. This CDR3 contains 15 residues. V shed 3 bases and J 2 bases; nucleotides not matched to a gene: 6. Germline V gene data show CDR1 as LNHNV and CDR2 as YYDKDF (reference sequence). CDR3: CATSRVGQPQETQYF. The CDR3 DNA follows: TGTGCCACCAGCAGGGTGGGACAGCCACAAGAGACCCAGTACTTC.

In this sample, this clonotype turned up a few times. The gene calls are TRBV7-8 and TRBJ1-1, with 11 bases that match TRBD1. There are 15 residues in the CDR3. V lost 8 bases and J lost 1; bases outside the gene matches: 6. Germline CDR1 reads SGHVS; CDR2 reads FQNEAQ. The CDR3 here is CASCWDRGGNTEAFF. CDR3 nucleotides: TGTGCCAGCTGCTGGGACAGGGGGGGGAACACTGAAGCTTTCTTT.